The clone carrying this T cell receptor beta chain has a single count. The antigen is undetermined. PCR primers comprised 60 Vbeta and 13 Jbeta primers. The repertoire was sequenced with immunoSEQ multiplex PCR; TCRdb's copy has only in-frame clones and lacks some. The data show 150,000 to 200,000 clones, roughly four fifths seen once. The sample is drawn from a study of cytomegalovirus exposure and HLA in healthy donors. The study, taken as a whole, reports: A further, later analysis showed that HLA-associated TCR beta chains (compared with equally common others) were more clonally expanded. Immune exposure data for these donors was limited to CMV serostatus. Reports indicate that TCR beta sequences accurately predicted the HLA-A and HLA-B alleles of most subjects. Some segments of the V type, notably TRBV6-2 and TRBV6-3, were excluded as indistinguishable.

CDR3 length: 14 residues. From germline, CDR1 is MNHNS and CDR2 SASEGT. Deletions cut 6 bases from V and 6 bases from J, with 18 bases between. This receptor was identified in a man aged 35-49 years in good health and CMV-seropositive. Material for sequencing was PBMCs. The J gene is TRBJ2-7, the V gene TRBV6-1, with D perhaps matching TRBD2 (6 bases). As DNA, the CDR3 is TGTGCCAGCAGCTCAATAGCGGCCGGCCTCGAGCAGTACTTC. It is translated as CASSSIAAGLEQYF.